A single sample is the source of the 27 T cell receptor beta chains below, sequenced in a study of T cells in Graves' hyperthyroidism and ophthalmopathy. Amplification targeted TCR beta CDR3 regions from RNA transcripts. The HTBI primer set drove a first-round RT-PCR of the TCR CDR3. One entry per CDR3 protein, called by TCRdb with MiXCR from the multiplex PCR reads. The sample includes more than 300,000 distinct CDR3 sequences, over 10% of them seen just once. The specimen sequenced was blood. The receptors originated from a woman aged 18-35 years with Graves' hyperthyroidism.

The CDR3 loop reads CASGEAAIRLTSPLHF. The CDR3 bases are TGTGCCAGCGGAGAAGCGGCGATACGTCTGACTTCACCCCTCCACTTT. V is TRBV2 and J is TRBJ1-6; D unclear. The ends were cut back, 8 bases at V and 9 bases at J, with 23 bases in the middle. The CDR3 has 16 residues. Per the germline V gene, CDR1 is SNHLY and CDR2 is FYNNEI.

This clonotype was recorded many times. This chain links TRBV2 with TRBJ1-6, with D perhaps matching TRBD1 (5 bases). Trimming took 3 bases from V and 9 from J, leaving 15 bases between them. This CDR3 has 15 residues. CDR1 is SNHLY and CDR2 is FYNNEI in the germline V gene. The CDR3 DNA reads as TGTGCCAGCAGTGACTTGGGGGGTGTGGGTTCACCCCTCCACTTT. Protein: CASSDLGGVGSPLHF.

This clonotype was counted at least ten times. The chain carries TRBV12-3 or TRBV12-4 and TRBJ2-5, with 9 bases fitting TRBD2. The trim removed 3 bases at V and 2 bases at J, leaving 7 bases unmatched. CDR3 length: 16 residues. The DNA of the CDR3 is TGTGCCAGCAGTTTTTGGGATAGCGGGAGTCAAGAGACCCAGTACTTC. Translated, it gives CASSFWDSGSQETQYF.

This chain links TRBV11-2 with TRBJ2-1, with TRBD2 matching over 13 bases. This CDR3 contains 15 residues. Germline lookup yields CDR1 SGHAT and CDR2 FQNNGV. Germline trimming cut 6 bases from V and 8 bases from J; bases unmatched to any gene: 7. In DNA form, the CDR3 reads TGTGCCAGCAGGTACACTAGCGGGGGGGCAGATGAGCAGTTCTTC. It specifies CASRYTSGGADEQFF.

This rearrangement joins TRBV3-1 to TRBJ1-6; perhaps TRBD1 as D (6 bases). The CDR3 spans 20 residues. Per the germline V gene, CDR1 is LGHDT and CDR2 is YNNKEL (reference sequence). Trimming took 0 bases from V and 4 from J, leaving 22 bases between them. In nucleotides, the CDR3 is TGTGCCAGCAGCCAAGATACTTCCAGTGGGGGGCCGGGATATAATTCACCCCTCCACTTT. Translating it yields CASSQDTSSGGPGYNSPLHF.

This clonotype was seen many times. This CDR3 is CASSRWGLSGVTDEQYF. Written as DNA, the CDR3 is TGCGCCAGCAGCCGCTGGGGTCTGTCAGGGGTGACAGACGAGCAGTACTTC. The gene calls are TRBV4-1 and TRBJ2-7; D is perhaps TRBD1 (6 bases). CDR3 length: 17 amino acids. The V end was cut by 4 bases, the J end by 5 bases, with 24 bases between. Germline CDR1 reads MGHRA; CDR2 reads YSYEKL.

In this sample, this clonotype turned up many times. The gene calls are TRBV3-1 and TRBJ2-1; TRBD1 or TRBD2 may be the D gene (6 bases each). The CDR3 sequence is 15 residues long. The V gene lost 5 bases and the J gene lost 9 bases, with 20 bases spanning the gap. Germline assignment: CDR1 LGHDT and CDR2 YNNKEL (reference sequence). CDR3 protein: CASSSGAGASREQFF. CDR3 coding DNA: TGTGCCAGCAGCTCGGGGGCAGGAGCGTCGCGTGAGCAGTTCTTC.

This clonotype was detected many times. V gene TRBV4-2 combines with J gene TRBJ2-1, with no clear D. V gave up 2 bases and J gave up 10 bases, with 21 bases separating them. CDR1 is LGHNA, CDR2 YNFKEQ, per germline. The CDR3 runs to 16 residues. The CDR3 sequence is CASSQNNGGRGPEQFF. In DNA, the CDR3 is TGTGCCAGCAGCCAAAATAATGGTGGCAGAGGCCCCGAGCAGTTCTTC.

In its sample, this clonotype was seen many times. The genes are TRBV20-1 and TRBJ2-7; TRBD1 might be the D (6 bases). The V end was cut by 3 bases, the J end by 7 bases, with 19 bases between. The CDR3 consists of 14 residues. Germline assignment: CDR1 DFQATT and CDR2 SNEGSKA (reference sequence). The CDR3 region is CSASRGDARWEQYF. CDR3 DNA sequence: TGCAGTGCTAGCAGGGGAGACGCACGTTGGGAGCAGTACTTC.

This clonotype appeared many times. The chain has TRBV6-1 and TRBJ2-7; 11 nucleotides agree with TRBD1. J lost 3 bases, V lost 5 bases, and 15 bases had no gene match. Looked up from germline, CDR1 is MNHNS and CDR2 is SASEGT. The CDR3 has 18 amino acids. For the CDR3, the DNA is TGTGCCAGCAGTTATCCCCGGACAGGGGGCCGCTCGGGCTACGAGCAGTACTTC. This codes for CASSYPRTGGRSGYEQYF.

This clonotype showed up just a few times. The V call is TRBV7-9, the J call TRBJ2-7; D call uncertain. Trimming cost V 4 bases and J 2 bases, with 9 bases left between them. CDR3 length equals 13 residues. Germline-derived CDR1 and CDR2 are SEHNR and FQNEAQ (reference sequence). This CDR3 reads CASSWADTYEQYF. CDR3 coding DNA: TGTGCCAGCAGCTGGGCAGACACCTACGAGCAGTACTTC.

This chain connects TRBV19 to TRBJ2-7, with 7 nucleotides matching TRBD1. CDR1 LNHDA and CDR2 SQIVND come from the germline V gene (reference sequence). The CDR3 length is 15 residues. J lost 2 bases, V lost 3 bases, and 7 bases had no gene match. Written as DNA, the CDR3 is TGTGCCAGTAGTATTTCCGGGACAGCCCCCTACGAGCAGTACTTC. It encodes CASSISGTAPYEQYF.

This clonotype was seen at least ten times. V and J are TRBV28 and TRBJ2-3, with D perhaps given as TRBD1 or TRBD2 (5 bases each). CDR1 is MDHEN, CDR2 SYDVKM, per germline. There are 15 residues in the CDR3. The V and J ends lost 7 bases and 0 bases respectively, with 14 bases between them. The CDR3 DNA sequence: TGTGCCAGCACCCCGGGGACCTCTAGCACAGATACGCAGTATTTT. Translation: CASTPGTSSTDTQYF. Together with reference TRBV28 and TRBJ2-3, the CDR3 gives the full variable domain: DVKVTQSSRYLVKRTGEKVFLECVQDMDHENMFWYRQDPGLGLRLIYFSYDVKMKEKGDIPEGYSVSREKKERFSLILESASTNQTSMYLCASTPGTSSTDTQYFGPGTRLTVL.

This clonotype was seen a handful of times. V is TRBV5-1 and J is TRBJ1-6; tentatively, D is TRBD1 (5 bases). V was clipped by 0 bases and J by 6 bases, with 13 bases between them. Germline CDR1 is SGHRS and CDR2 is YFSETQ. CDR3 length: 16 residues. The CDR3 nucleotides read TGCGCCAGCAGCTTGGGCGGGGACCAGCGTAATTCACCCCTCCACTTT. Protein product: CASSLGGDQRNSPLHF.

This clonotype was picked up many times. The chain uses TRBV20-1 and TRBJ2-1; 8 positions match TRBD2. Germline loops: CDR1 DFQATT, CDR2 SNEGSKA (reference sequence). This CDR3 has 16 residues. V shed 1 base and J 2 bases; nucleotides not matched to a gene: 7. The CDR3 sequence is CSARGGSGKPYNEQFF. The CDR3 bases are TGCAGTGCTAGAGGTGGTAGCGGGAAACCCTACAATGAGCAGTTCTTC.

This clonotype was observed many times. V usage is TRBV9 and J usage is TRBJ2-5, with 7 bases aligning to TRBD2. The germline gives CDR1 SGDLS, CDR2 YYNGEE. This CDR3 has 15 amino acids. V was clipped by 0 bases and J by 1 base; unmatched bases: 3. In nucleotides, the CDR3 is TGTGCCAGCAGCGTAGCCGGGGGGTTCCAAGAGACCCAGTACTTC. Translating it yields CASSVAGGFQETQYF.

This clonotype was detected many times. The DNA of the CDR3 is TGTGCCAGCAGCGACAGGGACACAGATACGCAGTATTTT. Translation gives CASSDRDTDTQYF. The chain couples TRBV7-3 to TRBJ2-3, with TRBD1 matching 7 bases. The CDR3 covers 13 residues. With V trimmed by 5 bases and J by 2 bases, 1 base remained unmatched. Germline V gives CDR1 SGHTA, CDR2 FQGTGA.

The V call is TRBV6-2 or TRBV6-3, the J call TRBJ2-1, with 10 positions matching TRBD2. Per the germline V gene, CDR1 is MNHEY and CDR2 is SVGEGT. Trimming removed 4 bases from V and 5 bases from J; junction bases left unmatched: 8. The CDR3 sequence is 16 residues long. CDR3 sequence (DNA): TGTGCCAGCAGTTCAATCCGGACTAGCGGAAACAATGAGCAGTTCTTC. Protein sequence: CASSSIRTSGNNEQFF.

The V gene is TRBV19, the J gene TRBJ2-1; 9 bases are shared with TRBD2. This CDR3 spans 14 amino acids. V shed 5 bases and J 5 bases; nucleotides not matched to a gene: 4. Germline CDR1 LNHDA, CDR2 SQIVND (reference sequence). Written as DNA, the CDR3 is TGTGCCAGTAGTGGACTAGCGATCGACAATGAGCAGTTCTTC. It is translated as CASSGLAIDNEQFF.

J is TRBJ2-3 and V is TRBV5-4, with D possibly TRBD2 on 6 matching bases. Trimming pared 3 bases from V and 2 bases from J, leaving 10 bases between. The CDR3 sequence is 14 residues long. Germline-derived CDR1 and CDR2 are SGHNT and YYREEE (reference sequence). The CDR3 sequence: CASSSLADTDTQYF. CDR3 nucleotides: TGTGCCAGCAGCTCACTAGCAGACACAGATACGCAGTATTTT.

This clonotype was found many times. The chain couples TRBV3-2 to TRBJ2-2; the table names TRBD2, a call not compared with the DNA. TRBV3-2 is flagged as a pseudogene. The CDR3 runs 16 residues. The CDR3 here is CASGSTRTGLAGELFF. The CDR3, as DNA: TGTGCCAGCGGCTCTACGAGGACGGGATTAGCCGGGGAGCTGTTTTTT.

This clonotype has at least ten counts. The chain employs TRBV6-2 or TRBV6-3 and TRBJ2-7; TRBD2 aligns across 13 bases. This CDR3 is 15 amino acids long. The V gene's germline CDR1 is MNHEY and CDR2 SVGEGT. V shed 6 bases, J shed 3 bases, and the junction held 5 bases outside the gene matches. The CDR3 DNA is TGTGCCAGCAGCAAGGGACTAGCGGGAATCTACGAGCAGTACTTC. This gives the protein CASSKGLAGIYEQYF.

This clonotype came up many times. The chain employs TRBV5-1 and TRBJ2-1; 10 positions match TRBD2. Trimming at V came to 0 bases and at J to 8 bases, leaving 5 bases not matched to a gene. Germline V lookup: CDR1 SGHRS, CDR2 YFSETQ. CDR3 length equals 15 residues. CDR3 amino acids: CASSLALAGPYEQFF. Here the CDR3 DNA reads TGCGCCAGCAGCTTGGCACTAGCGGGACCCTATGAGCAGTTCTTC.

This chain uses TRBV5-1 with TRBJ2-3, with D possibly matching TRBD2 (6 bases). CDR3 size: 17 residues. The germline V gene encodes CDR1 SGHRS and CDR2 YFSETQ. Trimming removed 4 bases from V and 0 bases from J, with 18 bases in between. The DNA of the CDR3 is TGCGCCAGCAGCCCCGTCGCGGGGATCCCTAGCACAGATACGCAGTATTTT. Amino acids: CASSPVAGIPSTDTQYF.

A note on this clonotype: A junction boundary mismatches the germline segment, possibly from a read error. The V call is TRBV4-3, the J call TRBJ2-2, with D perhaps matching TRBD2 (5 bases). This CDR3 spans 17 amino acids. Germline-derived CDR1 and CDR2 are LGHNA and YSLEER. The CDR3 region is CACSQEPSSGNTGELFF. In nucleotides, the CDR3 is TGCGCCTGCAGCCAAGAACCCTCCAGCGGGAACACCGGGGAGCTGTTTTTT.

The sample holds many counts of this clonotype. The V and J genes are TRBV20-1 and TRBJ2-1; TRBD1 matches 8 bases. J lost 1 base, V lost 0 bases, and 8 bases had no gene match. CDR3 length: 17 amino acids. Germline loops: CDR1 DFQATT, CDR2 SNEGSKA (reference sequence). CDR3 DNA sequence: TGCAGTGCTAGAGACTCATACAGGGGGACGTCCTACAATGAGCAGTTCTTC. Encoded protein: CSARDSYRGTSYNEQFF.

The chain carries TRBV7-3 and TRBJ2-1, with a weak D call TRBD1 (7 bases). Trimming stripped 4 bases from V and 10 bases from J, with 14 bases between. The CDR3 covers 13 residues. Germline V gene sequence: CDR1 SGHTA, CDR2 FQGTGA. In DNA, the CDR3 is TGTGCCAGCAGCTCCCCCCAGGGGGGCGAGCAGTTCTTC. Its protein product is CASSSPQGGEQFF. The whole variable domain, filled in from reference TRBV7-3 and TRBJ2-1, reads GAGVSQTPSNKVTEKGKYVELRCDPISGHTALYWYRQSLGQGPEFLIYFQGTGAADDSGLPNDRFFAVRPEGSVSTLKIQRTERGDSAVYLCASSSPQGGEQFFGPGTRLTVL.